This TCR beta chain was sequenced during a study of blood T cell repertoires in COVID-19. CDR1 is MNHEY and CDR2 is SMNVEV in the germline V gene (reference sequence). Trimming took 4 bases from V and 4 from J, leaving 5 bases between them. The CDR3 is 11 residues long. This table comes from immunoSEQ multiplex PCR, and its TCRdb copy is limited to in-frame clones, with some not included. The sample includes about 150,000 clones, more than 85% of them seen just once. Sequencing was carried out using PBMCs or T cells enriched from blood (not recorded which). V usage is TRBV27 and J usage is TRBJ2-7, with D possibly matching TRBD1 (5 bases). This sequence originates from a woman between 45 and 65 years old who had recovered from COVID-19. In DNA form, the CDR3 reads TGTGCCAGCAGTTACAGGTACGAGCAGTACTTC. This sequence encodes CASSYRYEQYF.